This TCR beta chain derives from a study of blood T cells in healthy people across ages. The study, taken as a whole, reports: Per million T cells, the diversity of TCR beta decreased roughly linearly as age advanced. Donor CMV status was unknown, possibly confounding expanded clonotype changes. Aged donors had fewer naive CD4+ cells and lower diversity than long-lived donors.

Next came a second PCR, run for roughly 6 to 11 cycles, which used a sample-barcoded 5' primer along with a J-beta primer mix. TCRdb independently ran MiXCR on the 5' RACE reads; one entry per CDR3 protein. The data hold roughly 1.7 million distinct CDR3 sequences, with 30% to 40% observed a single time. Researchers report isolating at least 6.5 million PBMCs per sample. Concerning this clonotype: Its antigen is as yet unknown.

Sequencing was performed on blood. This TCR was sampled from a woman aged 25-40 years in good health.

The CDR3 DNA sequence: TGTGCCATCAGTGGTACCGGGACTAAACACAATGAGCAGTTCTTC. Translation: CAISGTGTKHNEQFF. The V gene is TRBV10-3, the J gene TRBJ2-1, with TRBD2 identical over 7 bases. Germline loops: CDR1 ENHRY, CDR2 SYGVKD. J lost 5 bases, V lost 4 bases, and 8 bases had no gene match. The CDR3 runs to 15 residues.